This T cell receptor beta chain was captured by sequencing in a study of Graves' ophthalmopathy and Graves' hyperthyroidism (dated by TCRdb to 2016 to 2018). For the study in its entirety: Peripheral blood was collected at initial diagnosis, prior to any treatment. For independent validation, a separate cohort was made up of 18 hyperthyroidism patients plus 17 patients who later progressed from hyperthyroidism to ophthalmopathy. To tell Graves' ophthalmopathy apart from Graves' hyperthyroidism, and to predict which patients would progress to ophthalmopathy, the study relied on TCR beta repertoire signatures. In total, under 150 blood samples were TCR-sequenced: around 42 ophthalmopathy, some 75 hyperthyroidism and roughly 17 hyperthyroidism-to-ophthalmopathy patients. T-cell repertoires of thyroid tissue and blood were compared in several hyperthyroidism patients. To explore V-J signatures that distinguish ophthalmopathy from hyperthyroidism, a discovery set of 100 patients was enrolled, made up of 43 with ophthalmopathy and fewer than 60 with stable hyperthyroidism. After sampling, hyperthyroidism patients received methimazole starting at 30 mg daily, and ophthalmopathy patients received high-dose intravenous methylprednisolone.

The ophthalmopathy patients had moderately to severely active disease, with a Clinical Activity Score of 3 or higher, a NOSPECS grade of 4 or higher, and a disease duration of less than 3 months. Patients with other autoimmune diseases, uncontrolled infections, pregnancy or lactation were excluded from the study. Clinical symptoms, serum thyroxine, TRAb, thyroid ultrasound and orbital computed tomography were used for diagnosis. Ficoll-Paque density gradient centrifugation was used to isolate PBMCs from 8.5 to 10 ml of fresh peripheral blood. Total RNA was extracted using Trizol reagent, and RNA quality was checked on an Agilent 2100 Bioanalyzer. TCR beta CDR3 regions were amplified from RNA transcripts for repertoire sequencing. A first-round RT-PCR used HTBI primers with the Qiagen OneStep RT-PCR kit, followed by a second-round multiplex PCR, size selection and purification. The libraries underwent paired-end sequencing with 100 bp reads on an Illumina HiSeq2000. As for the authors' bioinformatics: SOAPnuke was used to process the reads, removing any read that contained adapters or uncalled bases, had a mean Phred below 15, or lacked an exact match to the constant primer or identifier. High-quality paired reads were merged with COPE v1.2.5. Unique nucleotide sequences were defined as clonotypes and aligned to IMGT TRB V, D and J references using MiTCR v1.1. The analysis was limited to V-J combinations with a frequency above 0.0001, which together covered approximately 99% of repertoires. For each V-J combination, a TCR clonal expansion and chaos score was defined as the ratio of F50 clonal expansion to chaos observed in the TCRdist matrix. Welch's t-statistics and random forest were used to reduce the features to about a dozen V-J combinations, which were then used as input to a naive Bayes classifier. The similarity between thyroid and blood repertoires was quantified using the Morisita-Horn index. TCRdb reanalyzed the raw reads on its own, using fastp at Q25 for trimming and MiXCR for clone calling, and kept in-frame beta chains. Every CDR3 protein is listed once, alongside the most common genes and DNA of its rows. These V and J calls rely on TCRdb rather than the paper's analysis. The sample table records around 670,000 distinct CDR3 sequences; approximately 40% of these occur just once. The ten largest clones take up roughly 46% of the sample.

With regard to this clonotype: The target of this receptor is not known. Base qualities are not at hand, and no much larger clone is one base apart.

The investigation overall reported the following: Ophthalmopathy was separated from stable hyperthyroidism by the 13-signature model with 85% to 90% sensitivity and roughly 83% specificity in cross-validation and with 80%/75% in the test set. In validation, the model predicted ophthalmopathy progression with less than 71% sensitivity and 72.22% specificity; about a dozen predicted patients were CT-confirmed with GO in a median of around 6 months. No statistical method was used to set the sample size in advance, and the investigators knew which group each participant was assigned to. Among expanded thyroid clonotypes with frequency above 0.001, most also showed up in blood, which suggests that blood repertoires may reflect the thyroid immune response.

The CDR3 runs 15 residues from the cysteine to the phenylalanine. Only the CDR3 part of the read is kept: 45 bases, read in frame from the first base. The germline V gene encodes CDR1 MNHNS and CDR2 SASEGT. Trimming accounts for 6 bases at V and 1 base at J, while the number of junction bases matched to no gene is 7. The receptor comes from an adult man with Graves' ophthalmopathy. Recombination linked TRBV6-1 to TRBJ1-1; 8 nucleotides in the junction match TRBD1. Sequenced sample: peripheral blood. DNA sequence: TGTGCCAGCAGCAGGGCAGGGGGCGCGAACACTGAAGCTTTCTTT. The translation is CASSRAGGANTEAFF.